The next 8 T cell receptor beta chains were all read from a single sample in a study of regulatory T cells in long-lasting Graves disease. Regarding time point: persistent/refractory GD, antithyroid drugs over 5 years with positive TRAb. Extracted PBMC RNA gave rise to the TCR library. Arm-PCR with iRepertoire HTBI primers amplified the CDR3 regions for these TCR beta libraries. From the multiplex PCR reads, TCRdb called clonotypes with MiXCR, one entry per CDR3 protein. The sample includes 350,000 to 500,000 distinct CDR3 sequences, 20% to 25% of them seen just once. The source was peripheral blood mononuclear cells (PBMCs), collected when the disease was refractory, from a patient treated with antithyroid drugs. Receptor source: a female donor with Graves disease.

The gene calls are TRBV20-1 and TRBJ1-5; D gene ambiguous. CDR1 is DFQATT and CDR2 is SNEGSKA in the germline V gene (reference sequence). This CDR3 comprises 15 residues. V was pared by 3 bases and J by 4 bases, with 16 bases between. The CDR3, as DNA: TGCAGTGCTAGGGGCAGGATTTTAGGGAATCAGCCCCAGCATTTT. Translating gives CSARGRILGNQPQHF.

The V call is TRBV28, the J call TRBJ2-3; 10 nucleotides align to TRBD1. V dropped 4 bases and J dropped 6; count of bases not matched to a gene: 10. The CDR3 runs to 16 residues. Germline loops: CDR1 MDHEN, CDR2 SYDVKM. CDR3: CASSSLDRGVLDTQYF. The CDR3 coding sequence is TGTGCCAGCAGTTCCCTGGACAGGGGGGTCCTTGATACGCAGTATTTT.

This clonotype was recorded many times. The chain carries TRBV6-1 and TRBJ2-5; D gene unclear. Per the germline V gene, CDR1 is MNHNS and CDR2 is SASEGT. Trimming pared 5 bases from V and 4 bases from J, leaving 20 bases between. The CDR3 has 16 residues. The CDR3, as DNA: TGTGCCAGCAGTAAACAAACGACTCCTTCCCTAGAGACCCAGTACTTC. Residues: CASSKQTTPSLETQYF.

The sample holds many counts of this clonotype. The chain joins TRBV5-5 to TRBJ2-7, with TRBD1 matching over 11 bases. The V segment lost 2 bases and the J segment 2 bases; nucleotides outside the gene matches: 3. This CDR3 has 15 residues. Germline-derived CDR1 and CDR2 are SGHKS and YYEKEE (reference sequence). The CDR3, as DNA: TGTGCCAGCAGCTTAGGACAGGGGGCCACCTACGAGCAGTACTTC. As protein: CASSLGQGATYEQYF.

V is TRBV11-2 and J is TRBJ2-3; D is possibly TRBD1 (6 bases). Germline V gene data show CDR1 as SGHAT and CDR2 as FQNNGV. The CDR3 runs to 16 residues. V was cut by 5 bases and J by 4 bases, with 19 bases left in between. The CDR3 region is CASSQGYWDTSDTQYF. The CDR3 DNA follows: TGTGCCAGCAGCCAAGGCTATTGGGACACCTCAGATACGCAGTATTTT.

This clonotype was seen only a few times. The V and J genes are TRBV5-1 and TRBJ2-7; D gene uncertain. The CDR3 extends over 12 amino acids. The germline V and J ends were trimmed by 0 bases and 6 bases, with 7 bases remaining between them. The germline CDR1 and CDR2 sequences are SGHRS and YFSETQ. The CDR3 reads CASSLVGPEQYF. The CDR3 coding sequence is TGCGCCAGCAGCTTGGTAGGGCCCGAGCAGTACTTC.

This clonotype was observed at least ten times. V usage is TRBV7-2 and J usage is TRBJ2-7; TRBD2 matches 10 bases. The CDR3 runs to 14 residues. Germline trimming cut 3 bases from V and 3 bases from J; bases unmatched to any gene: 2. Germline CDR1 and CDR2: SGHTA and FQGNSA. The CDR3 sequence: CASSLGLALYEQYF. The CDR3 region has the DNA TGTGCCAGCAGCTTGGGACTAGCGCTCTACGAGCAGTACTTC.

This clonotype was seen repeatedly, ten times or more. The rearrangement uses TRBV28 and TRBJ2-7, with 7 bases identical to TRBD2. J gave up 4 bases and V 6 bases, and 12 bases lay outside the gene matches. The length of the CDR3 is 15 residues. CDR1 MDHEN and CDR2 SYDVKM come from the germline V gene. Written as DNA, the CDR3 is TGTGCCAGCAGGGGGGGGGACCCGGGTGGTTACGAGCAGTACTTC. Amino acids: CASRGGDPGGYEQYF. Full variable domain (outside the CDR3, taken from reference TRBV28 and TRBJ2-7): DVKVTQSSRYLVKRTGEKVFLECVQDMDHENMFWYRQDPGLGLRLIYFSYDVKMKEKGDIPEGYSVSREKKERFSLILESASTNQTSMYLCASRGGDPGGYEQYFGPGTRLTVT.